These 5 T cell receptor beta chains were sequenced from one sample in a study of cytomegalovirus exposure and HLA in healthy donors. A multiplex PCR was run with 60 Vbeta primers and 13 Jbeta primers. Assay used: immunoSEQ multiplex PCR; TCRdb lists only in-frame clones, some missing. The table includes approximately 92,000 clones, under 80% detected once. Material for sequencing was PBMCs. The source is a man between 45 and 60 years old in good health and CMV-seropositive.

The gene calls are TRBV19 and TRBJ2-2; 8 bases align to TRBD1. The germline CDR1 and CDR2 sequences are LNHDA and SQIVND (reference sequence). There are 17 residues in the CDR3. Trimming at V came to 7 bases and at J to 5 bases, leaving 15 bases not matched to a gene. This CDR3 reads CASTPIYGTGTTGELFF. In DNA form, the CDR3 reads TGTGCCAGTACCCCGATATACGGGACAGGAACAACCGGGGAGCTGTTTTTT. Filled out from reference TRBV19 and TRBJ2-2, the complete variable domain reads DGGITQSPKYLFRKEGQNVTLSCEQNLNHDAMYWYRQDPGQGLRLIYYSQIVNDFQKGDIAEGYSVSREKKESFPLTVTSAQKNPTAFYLCASTPIYGTGTTGELFFGEGSRLTVL.

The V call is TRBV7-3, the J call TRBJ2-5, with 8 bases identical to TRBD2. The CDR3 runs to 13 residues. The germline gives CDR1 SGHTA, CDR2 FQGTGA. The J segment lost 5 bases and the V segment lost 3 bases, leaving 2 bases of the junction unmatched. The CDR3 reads CASSFSGEETQYF. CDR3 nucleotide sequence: TGTGCCAGCAGCTTTAGCGGGGAGGAGACCCAGTACTTC.

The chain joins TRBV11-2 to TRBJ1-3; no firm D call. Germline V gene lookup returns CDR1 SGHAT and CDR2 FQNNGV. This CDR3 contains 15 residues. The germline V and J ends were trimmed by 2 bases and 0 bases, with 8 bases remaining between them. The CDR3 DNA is TGTGCCAGCAGCTTACGGACTGCCTCTGGAAACACCATATATTTT. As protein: CASSLRTASGNTIYF.

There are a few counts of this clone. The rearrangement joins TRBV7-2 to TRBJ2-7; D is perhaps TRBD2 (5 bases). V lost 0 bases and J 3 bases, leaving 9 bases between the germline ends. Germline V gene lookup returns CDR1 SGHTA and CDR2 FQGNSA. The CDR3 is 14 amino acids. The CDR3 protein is CASSLAGSGYEQYF. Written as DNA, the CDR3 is TGTGCCAGCAGCTTAGCAGGGAGTGGCTACGAGCAGTACTTC.

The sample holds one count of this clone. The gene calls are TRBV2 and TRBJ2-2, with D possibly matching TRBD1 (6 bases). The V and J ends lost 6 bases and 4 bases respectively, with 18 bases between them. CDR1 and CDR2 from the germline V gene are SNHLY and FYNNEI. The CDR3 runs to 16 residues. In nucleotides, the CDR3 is TGTGCCAGCAGCAGGGACACCCCCGCATCCACCGGGGAGCTGTTTTTT. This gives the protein CASSRDTPASTGELFF.